A single sample is the source of the 27 T cell receptor beta chains below, sequenced in a study of T cells in tuberculosis (dated by TCRdb to 2016 to 2019). The method was the immunoSEQ multiplex PCR assay. TCRdb re-hosts the immuneACCESS table, in-frame sequences only. Its copies lack some clones; in the studies checked, an unresolved V gene accounts for under half of them, and the cause for the rest is not known. This sample is represented by tens of thousands of clones; 85% to 95% of them were singletons. 15% to 20% of the sample is taken by the ten largest. Material for sequencing was PBMCs. The receptors here all came from a donor aged 10-29 years with latent tuberculosis or without tuberculosis infection. Some clones in this sample may be carry-over from other donors' samples.

The chain joins TRBV6-4 to TRBJ2-1, with D maybe TRBD1 (5 bases). This CDR3 is built from 12 residues. The V gene's germline CDR1 is MRHNA and CDR2 SNTAGT. V lost 5 bases, J lost 10 bases, and 12 bases lay in between. The CDR3 here is CASSSGWGEQFF. The DNA of the CDR3 is TGTGCCAGCAGTTCAGGGTGGGGAGAGCAGTTCTTC.

This clone occurred once. The chain has TRBV27 and TRBJ1-1; 9 nucleotides align to TRBD1. The CDR3 runs to 13 residues. Unmatched junction bases numbered 3, after V lost 5 bases and J lost 5 bases. CDR1 and CDR2 (germline): MNHEY, SMNVEV (reference sequence). In nucleotides, the CDR3 is TGTGCCAGCAGTCTGACAGGGGGTACTGAAGCTTTCTTT. This encodes CASSLTGGTEAFF.

CDR3: CAWGDRTKMTGANVLTF. CDR3 sequence (DNA): TGTGCCTGGGGTGACAGGACTAAAATGACTGGGGCCAACGTCCTGACTTTC. The rearrangement uses TRBV30 and TRBJ2-6, with D perhaps TRBD1 or TRBD2 (6 bases each). CDR3 length equals 17 residues. In germline, CDR1 is GTSNPN, CDR2 SVGIG (reference sequence). Trimming removed 5 bases from V and 2 bases from J, with 19 bases in between.

The chain recombines TRBV7-9 with TRBJ1-1, with D maybe TRBD1 (6 bases). Trimming removed 5 bases from V and 6 bases from J, with 13 bases in between. This CDR3 is built from 13 residues. Germline V gene data show CDR1 as SEHNR and CDR2 as FQNEAQ (reference sequence). The CDR3 DNA reads as TGTGCCAGCAGCGACACAGGGAATTCTGAAGCTTTCTTT. It yields the protein CASSDTGNSEAFF.

J is TRBJ2-1 and V is TRBV7-2, with D perhaps TRBD2 (6 bases). Germline V CDR1 and CDR2: SGHTA, FQGNSA. V was pared by 2 bases and J by 9 bases, with 14 bases between. This CDR3 is 14 amino acids long. The CDR3 nucleotides read TGTGCCAGCAGCTTAATTCTAGGAGGGACTGAGCAGTTCTTC. It codes for CASSLILGGTEQFF.

The CDR3 spells CASSLRGQTGYYGYTF. CDR3 in DNA: TGTGCCAGCAGCTTGCGCGGACAGACAGGGTACTATGGCTACACCTTC. The V gene is TRBV5-8, the J gene TRBJ1-2; 7 bases line up with TRBD1. Germline V lookup: CDR1 SGHTS, CDR2 YDEGEE. With 1 base clipped from V and 3 bases from J, the junction kept 9 bases outside the gene matches. The CDR3 runs to 16 residues.

This clone showed up just a few times. Other DNA sequences in the same sample also yield this CDR3. This chain connects TRBV5-8 to TRBJ2-3; 7 bases are a match to TRBD1. Germline V gives CDR1 SGHTS, CDR2 YDEGEE. This CDR3 contains 15 residues. V lost 0 bases to trimming and J lost 3 bases; unmatched junction nucleotides: 4. CDR3 region: CASSLGQGGTDTQYF. CDR3 bases: TGTGCCAGCAGCTTGGGACAGGGCGGGACAGATACGCAGTATTTT.

This chain joins TRBV6-6 and TRBJ2-1, with TRBD2 matching over 9 bases. This CDR3 has 16 residues. V was pared by 4 bases and J by 10 bases, with 14 bases of the junction left unmatched. Germline CDR1 MNHNY, CDR2 SVGAGI (reference sequence). The CDR3 here is CASSSTGTSPLGEQFF. CDR3 bases: TGTGCCAGCAGTTCCACCGGGACTAGCCCCCTCGGGGAGCAGTTCTTC.

V and J are TRBV2 and TRBJ1-2; D not resolved. V dropped 0 bases and J dropped 7 bases, with 3 bases sitting between them. The length of the CDR3 is 11 residues. CDR1 and CDR2 (germline): SNHLY, FYNNEI. CDR3 nucleotide sequence: TGTGCCAGCAGTGAAGCCGGTGGCTACACCTTC. Residues: CASSEAGGYTF.

Comment on this clone: Other nucleotide sequences in the sample specify the same CDR3. This chain connects TRBV5-1 to TRBJ2-1; D unclear. The CDR3 spans 11 residues. Germline CDR1 is SGHRS and CDR2 is YFSETQ. The V and J ends lost 2 bases and 9 bases respectively, with 6 bases between them. For the CDR3, the DNA is TGCGCCAGCAGCTTATCGGGTGAGCAGTTCTTC. Amino acids: CASSLSGEQFF. Drawing the rest from reference TRBV5-1 and TRBJ2-1, the complete variable domain is KAGVTQTPRYLIKTRGQQVTLSCSPISGHRSVSWYQQTPGQGLQFLFEYFSETQRNKGNFPGRFSGRQFSNSRSEMNVSTLELGDSALYLCASSLSGEQFFGPGTRLTVL.

The CDR3 bases are TGTGCCAGCAGCTTCGGACTAGCAGCAGATACGCAGTATTTT. Its protein is CASSFGLAADTQYF. The rearrangement joins TRBV7-6 to TRBJ2-3; TRBD2 matches 8 bases. The V gene's germline CDR1 is SGHVS and CDR2 FNYEAQ. This CDR3 contains 14 residues. The V gene end was trimmed by 3 bases and the J gene end by 4 bases; junction bases not matched to a gene: 3. Full variable domain (outside the CDR3, taken from reference TRBV7-6 and TRBJ2-3): GAGVSQSPRYKVTKRGQDVALRCDPISGHVSLYWYRQALGQGPEFLTYFNYEAQQDKSGLPNDRFSAERPEGSISTLTIQRTEQRDSAMYRCASSFGLAADTQYFGPGTRLTVL.

The table lists this clone with a few counts. The V gene is TRBV6-5, the J gene TRBJ1-2; TRBD1 agrees at 10 bases. The CDR3 totals 14 residues. Germline loops: CDR1 MNHEY, CDR2 SVGAGI. J gave up 6 bases and V 6 bases, and 7 bases lay outside the gene matches. Written as DNA, the CDR3 is TGTGCCAGCAGCCGACAGGGGGCGCGGGATGGCTACACCTTC. Amino acid sequence: CASSRQGARDGYTF.

V usage is TRBV7-8 and J usage is TRBJ2-7; D is perhaps TRBD1 (5 bases). Trimming stripped 0 bases from V and 3 bases from J, with 15 bases between. The CDR3 has 16 residues. Germline V gene data show CDR1 as SGHVS and CDR2 as FQNEAQ. CDR3 residues: CASSLALTVKLYEQYF. CDR3 nucleotides: TGTGCCAGCAGCTTAGCGCTGACAGTGAAGCTCTACGAGCAGTACTTC. The full variable domain, its missing parts supplied by reference TRBV7-8 and TRBJ2-7, is GAGVSQSPRYKVAKRGQDVALRCDPISGHVSLFWYQQALGQGPEFLTYFQNEAQLDKSGLPSDRFFAERPEGSVSTLKIQRTQQEDSAVYLCASSLALTVKLYEQYFGPGTRLTVT.

The chain uses TRBV5-1 and TRBJ1-1; TRBD1 might be the D (5 bases). V lost 3 bases to trimming and J lost 0 bases, with 12 bases between them. Germline V CDR1 and CDR2: SGHRS, YFSETQ. This CDR3 comprises 15 residues. CDR3 bases: TGCGCCAGCAGCTCGGGGGGGATCGTGAACACTGAAGCTTTCTTT. This translates into CASSSGGIVNTEAFF.

The V and J genes are TRBV27 and TRBJ1-6; a possible D gene is TRBD1 (5 bases). The CDR3 totals 15 residues. V gave up 3 bases and J gave up 5 bases, with 11 bases separating them. Germline V gene sequence: CDR1 MNHEY, CDR2 SMNVEV (reference sequence). For the CDR3, the DNA is TGTGCCAGCAGTTTTAGGGGTGAACATAATTCACCCCTCCACTTT. The encoded protein is CASSFRGEHNSPLHF.

V is TRBV12-5 and J is TRBJ2-7; no definite D call. V lost 7 bases and J lost 0, with 13 bases in between. This CDR3 region has 14 residues. The germline V gene has CDR1 LGHNT and CDR2 FRNRAP. CDR3 region: CASASGIRSYEQYF. The CDR3 DNA sequence: TGTGCTAGTGCATCAGGAATACGCTCCTACGAGCAGTACTTC.

This clone was counted a single time. The chain couples TRBV6-5 to TRBJ1-1; D remains ambiguous. CDR3 length: 14 residues. Germline CDR1 and CDR2: MNHEY and SVGAGI. Trimming took 7 bases from V and 4 from J, leaving 16 bases between them. The CDR3 DNA is TGTGCCAGCACCCCTATGACGGGGAGCACTGAAGCTTTCTTT. Encoded protein: CASTPMTGSTEAFF.

The chain is built from TRBV25-1 and TRBJ2-2, with D possibly TRBD1 on 6 matching bases. Trimming removed 3 bases at V and 1 base at J, with 12 bases between. CDR1 is MGHDK, CDR2 SYGVNS, per germline. This CDR3 comprises 16 residues. In DNA form, the CDR3 reads TGTGCCAGCAGTGACCCAAACAGGGTGAACACCGGGGAGCTGTTTTTT. Translated, it gives CASSDPNRVNTGELFF.

V is TRBV7-2 and J is TRBJ1-4; D possibly corresponds to TRBD1 (6 bases). Per germline, CDR1 SGHTA and CDR2 FQGNSA. This CDR3 region has 15 residues. V was shortened by 1 base and J by 11 bases, with 17 bases between the two germline ends. The CDR3 DNA follows: TGTGCCAGCAGCTTAGGGGGGACATACGATGTGAAACTGTTTTTT. Encoded protein: CASSLGGTYDVKLFF.

J is TRBJ2-7 and V is TRBV12-5; TRBD1 matches at 7 bases. CDR1 and CDR2 (germline): LGHNT, FRNRAP. Unmatched junction bases numbered 3, after V lost 1 base and J lost 9 bases. The CDR3 loop spans 12 amino acids. The CDR3, as DNA: TGTGCTAGTGGTTTGGGACAGGGCCCGCAGTACTTC. Translated, it gives CASGLGQGPQYF.

This clone appeared a single time. This rearrangement joins TRBV13 to TRBJ1-4; a weak D match, TRBD1 (5 bases). This CDR3 region has 13 residues. Trimming left V 10 bases short and J 4 bases short, with 13 bases between. Germline lookup yields CDR1 PRHDT and CDR2 FYEKMQ (reference sequence). Here the CDR3 reads CATTGGYNEKLFF. In DNA form, the CDR3 reads TGTGCCACTACCGGGGGATATAATGAAAAACTGTTTTTT.

This chain connects TRBV10-3 to TRBJ1-4; 9 nucleotides agree with TRBD1. V shed 5 bases and J 7 bases; nucleotides not matched to a gene: 8. This CDR3 has 15 amino acids. Germline V gene sequence: CDR1 ENHRY, CDR2 SYGVKD. The CDR3 region has the DNA TGTGCCATCAGTCCGTCCCGGGACAGGGCTGAAAAACTGTTTTTT. It is translated as CAISPSRDRAEKLFF.

This clone was recorded only once. This chain uses TRBV10-3 with TRBJ2-2, with a weak D call TRBD2 (5 bases). The CDR3 runs to 13 residues. V lost 6 bases to trimming and J lost 4 bases, with 9 bases between them. The V gene's germline CDR1 is ENHRY and CDR2 SYGVKD. CDR3 residues: CAIRRAATGELFF. CDR3 coding DNA: TGTGCCATCAGGCGGGCCGCCACCGGGGAGCTGTTTTTT.

The chain recombines TRBV9 with TRBJ2-5; D may be TRBD2 (6 bases). CDR1 SGDLS and CDR2 YYNGEE come from the germline V gene. V was trimmed by 3 bases and J by 7 bases, leaving 22 bases between them. The CDR3 length is 16 residues. The CDR3 nucleotides are TGTGCCAGCAGCGACGTTGCGGGACCTGGACCGCGGACCCAGTACTTC. Protein product: CASSDVAGPGPRTQYF.

J is TRBJ2-6 and V is TRBV5-1, with D unresolved. Trimming took off 1 base at V and 2 bases at J, with 4 bases between the two ends. The CDR3 totals 14 residues. Germline V gives CDR1 SGHRS, CDR2 YFSETQ. CDR3 protein: CASSLSTGANVLTF. The CDR3 DNA follows: TGCGCCAGCAGCTTGTCAACTGGGGCCAACGTCCTGACTTTC.

V usage is TRBV4-1 and J usage is TRBJ1-5; 11 positions agree with TRBD1. Losses at the gene ends were 1 base for V and 6 bases for J; bases not matched to a gene: 5. The germline CDR1 and CDR2 sequences are MGHRA and YSYEKL. The CDR3 contains 16 residues. CDR3 amino acids: CASSQGSGQGAQPQHF. CDR3 sequence (DNA): TGCGCCAGCAGCCAAGGTTCCGGACAGGGGGCTCAGCCCCAGCATTTT.

The chain couples TRBV7-2 to TRBJ2-1, with 10 bases fitting TRBD1. V lost 7 bases, J lost 7 bases, and 10 bases stayed unmatched. This CDR3 has 15 residues. In germline, CDR1 is SGHTA, CDR2 FQGNSA. In nucleotides, the CDR3 is TGTGCCAGCACCCTAACGACAGGGGGCTTTAATGAGCAGTTCTTC. Translated, it gives CASTLTTGGFNEQFF.